This T cell receptor beta chain appears in the sequencing data of a study of regulatory T cells in long-lasting Graves disease. Regarding this clonotype: The antigen is not known. One junction end disagrees with the germline gene, perhaps due to a read error.

Study results and limitations: Study of thyroid tissue was not done, with only peripheral blood studied.

CDR3-region Arm-PCR and iRepertoire HTBI primers produced the TCR beta libraries. TCRdb itself ran the multiplex PCR reads through MiXCR, one entry per CDR3 protein. The sample comprises 350,000 to 450,000 distinct CDR3 sequences, less than 25% of which are singletons, and roughly 20% rests with the top ten. Time point described: persistent/refractory GD, antithyroid drugs over 5 years with positive TRAb. PBMC RNA served as the TCR library source. Germline V lookup: CDR1 LGHDT, CDR2 YNNKEL (reference sequence). This CDR3 is built from 16 residues. The V call is TRBV3-1, the J call TRBJ2-5; D remains ambiguous. The receptor was derived from a female donor with Graves disease. The sequencing here drew on peripheral blood mononuclear cells (PBMCs), taken when the disease was refractory, from a patient treated with antithyroid drugs. CDR3 bases: TGTACCAGCAGCCAAGACCCCCGGGCCGCTGGGGTGCCCCAGTACTTC. It encodes CTSSQDPRAAGVPQYF.